This T cell receptor beta chain appears in the sequencing data of a study of identifying expanded T cells in peripheral blood (dated by TCRdb to 2018 to 2020). Looking at the study overall: Technical replicates were generated by sequencing separate aliquots of the same genomic DNA pool, and four replicates were compared pairwise. Beyond this particular receptor, the publication reports: The binomial model flagged about 1.2 differentially abundant clones between technical replicates, compared with about 16 over about 2 weeks and 19 to 20 over roughly 4 weeks. The authors expected that biological variance in healthy repertoires might rise further over much longer intervals, such as months to years. Across all healthy donors, variance in clone template counts between roughly two-week samples was found to increase significantly with total template count. Across all healthy-donor time intervals, the beta-binomial model significantly cut both the number of clones called differentially abundant and the false-positive rate.

The cysteine opens and the phenylalanine closes a CDR3 of 16 amino acids. The CDR3 DNA has 48 bases and is translated from base 1. The germline ends are 12 bases apart after V is trimmed by 2 bases and J by 0 bases. The CDR1 and CDR2 encoded by the germline V gene are LGHNA and YSLEER. During the collection period, no immune events, such as infections, were documented for the healthy donors. Blood repertoires from healthy donors were used as a training cohort for calibrating time-dependent variance in a beta-binomial model of differential abundance of T-cell clones. The training cohort included approximately 10 healthy donors, of whom 3 were female and 7 were male. On average the donors were 43 years old, and their ages spanned 29 to 64 years. Obtained from a commercial supplier, whole blood was collected from each healthy donor at three time points set around 2 weeks apart. For immunosequencing, genomic DNA was extracted from unsorted whole blood.

As for this clone: Its recognized antigen is unknown. No much larger clone exists at a distance of one base, and base qualities are not known.

TCRbeta CDR3 regions were profiled by bias-controlled multiplex PCR amplification of genomic DNA with the immunoSEQ Assay. Turning to the authors' computational methods: To quantify the absolute abundance of each unique TCRbeta CDR3 region, the sequences were collapsed and filtered. Differential abundance was tested with a binomial (Fisher-equivalent) model and with a beta-binomial model adding time-dependent variance fitted from healthy donors. Any clone with fewer than 5 combined templates was excluded, and a clone was called differentially abundant if its Benjamini-Hochberg FDR was below 0.01. Beta-binomial variance was modeled as a function of total template count across the two samples using the form v = (b*log(k)+a)^2. TCRdb provides this immuneACCESS table in a form limited to in-frame rearrangements. Some clones are lacking; in checked studies, under half of them reflect an unresolved V gene, and why the rest are absent is not known. The V and J calls and the clone size are those of that table, but D and trimming were determined from the DNA. The sample has approximately 80,000 clones on record, roughly four fifths of them singletons. Jointly, the top ten make up about 20% of the sample.

The source of this sequence is a person aged 18 to 75 in good health. Sequences were obtained from blood. The sequence joins TRBV4-3 to TRBJ2-3; too little of a D gene remains to name it. The nucleotide sequence reads as follows: TGCGCCAGCAGCCAAAATTCGGCGGCCAGCACAGATACGCAGTATTTT. This encodes CASSQNSAASTDTQYF.